This TCR beta chain derives from a study of blood T cells in healthy people across ages (dated by TCRdb to about 2015). Looking at the study overall: Template switching captured roughly one uniquely barcoded TCR beta cDNA molecule per two T cells in model experiments. Age-related changes in TCR beta repertoire diversity were measured in the study by deep sequencing normalized with unique cDNA molecular identifiers. The donors were split into four age groups: young (average roughly 15 years), middle-aged (over 35), aged (about 62) and long-lived (roughly 86). To avoid experimental bias, donors of different ages were spread randomly across the sequencing lanes. Using the same blood draw, the study looked at two additional independent replicas of 1 million unique cDNA reads for two donors, one aged 18 to 30 and the other aged 80 or older.

This clonotype appeared a few times. The target of this receptor is not known. The input lacks base qualities; no much larger clone sits a single base away. Trimming removed 4 bases from V and 5 bases from J; the gene matches leave 9 bases unexplained. Including the terminal cysteine and phenylalanine, the CDR3 comprises 15 residues. The kept DNA is CDR3 alone, 45 bases in frame from the first base. The germline V gene sets CDR1 to SGHRS and CDR2 to YFSETQ. Donors were 40 or so systemically healthy Caucasian individuals from Russia aged about 6 to 100 years. Each donor gave 8 to 10 milliliters of peripheral blood, drawn into EDTA-treated Vacutainer tubes. Ficoll-Paque density-gradient centrifugation was used to isolate PBMCs, with at least 6.5 million obtained per sample. Trizol reagent was used to extract total RNA from the PBMCs, yielding at least 6 micrograms per sample. The percentages of naive CD45RAhigh/CD27high T cells were determined by flow cytometry on a PBMC aliquot from every donor.

Results the study describes overall, beyond this receptor: The CMV infection status of donors was not known, potentially confounding age-related changes in expanded clonotypes. Observed TCR beta diversity correlated strongly with the percentage of naive T cells measured by flow cytometry. Compared with the aged group, more naive CD4+ T cells, fewer expanded clones and increased TCR diversity were shown by the long-lived group, suggesting age selection. Estimates of total diversity based on one million sequenced T cells were considered lower bounds and underestimates. Conclusive comparison of naive and antigen-experienced compartments was prevented by the profiling of bulk unsorted PBMCs. Observed TCR beta diversity per million T cells fell roughly linearly with age, and a significant reduction was already apparent by age around 40.

Receptor amplification or capture employed 5' RACE. Sequencing was performed on an Illumina HiSeq 2500. A second 7 to 11 cycle PCR used a sample-barcoded 5' primer and a J-beta primer mix. Each TCR beta cDNA molecule received a unique molecular identifier from a template-switch 5' adaptor carrying 12 random nucleotides. Each sample yielded at least 2.5 million CDR3-containing paired-end reads. First-strand cDNA synthesis was performed from all RNA using the Mint cDNA synthesis kit, with priming by a TRBC-specific oligonucleotide. All cDNA was treated with uracil-DNA glycosylase and then went through a first 18-cycle PCR with the universal primers M1SS and BC2_uni_R. Processing in the source paper ran as follows. Normalization of each sample was performed by random selection of 1 million high-quality reads, each carrying a distinct molecular identifier. Reads with shared molecular identifiers were discarded instead of being binned into consensus sequences. MiTCR, run with a Q25 quality threshold and the strictest error-elimination algorithm, handled CDR3 identification, clonotype clustering and error correction. Lower-bound total TCR beta diversity was estimated with a nonparametric unseen species model using Euler transformation. TCRdb trimmed public reads at Q25 via fastp, called clones via MiXCR and kept in-frame beta chains. Every entry covers one CDR3 protein and lists the most common genes and DNA from its rows. The V and J calls were determined by TCRdb, not by the authors. The sample table contains around 1.5 million distinct CDR3 sequences; only one count was recorded for roughly a third of them. The ten top clones hold 10% to 12% of the sample.

The sequence was collected from a woman aged 25-40 years in good health. Sequenced material: blood. The chain couples TRBV5-1 to TRBJ2-1; TRBD1 agrees with 7 junctional bases. The CDR3 reads CASSEPGTENNEQFF. The nucleotides are TGCGCCAGCAGCGAGCCCGGGACAGAGAACAATGAGCAGTTCTTC.